A selection of T cell receptor beta chains follows, all from one sample in a study of cytomegalovirus exposure and HLA in healthy donors. TCRdb's copy holds only in-frame clones and misses some; the assay was immunoSEQ multiplex PCR. The profile shows some 90,000 clones, approximately 96% of them singletons. Sample: PBMCs. Receptors originate from a man between 18 and 29 years old in good health and CMV-seronegative. Both conserved end residues are part of each CDR3. The D gene is left open where the match is weak. Part of the rows lack a size; the others show once, few, many or a class for expanded clones.

TRBJ2-3	TRBD2	TRBV5-1	NA	TGCGCCAGCAGCTTTCGACTAGCGGGGGGGAAGAGCACAGATACGCAGTATTTT	CASSFRLAGGKSTDTQYF
TRBJ1-3	TRBD1	TRBV4-1	NA	TGCGCCAGCAGCCAAGGTCCGGACAGGGTCTCTGGAAACACCATATATTTT	CASSQGPDRVSGNTIYF
TRBJ2-3	TRBD1	TRBV15	once	TGTGCCACCAGCGGACGGACAGGGGAGGGTAAGGGTGGCCCAGATACGCAGTATTTT	CATSGRTGEGKGGPDTQYF
TRBJ2-2	TRBD2	TRBV5-4	NA	TGTGCCAGCAGAAAAGCGGGGGGTAACACCGGGGAGCTGTTTTTT	CASRKAGGNTGELFF
TRBJ1-3	NA	TRBV7-8	NA	TGTGCCAGCAGCTTAGGTTGGACTCTTTCCTCTGGAAACACCATATATTTT	CASSLGWTLSSGNTIYF
TRBJ1-2	NA	TRBV2	NA	TGTGCCAGACAGGCCCCAACTGAGTCTGGCTACACCTTC	CARQAPTESGYTF
TRBJ1-1	NA	TRBV19	NA	TGTGCCAGTACCACCCAGGAGCGGTTTGGAGCTTTCTTT	CASTTQERFGAFF
TRBJ2-7	TRBD2	TRBV6-5	NA	TGTGCCAGCATGGAACTAGCGGGACACACCTACGAGCAGTACTTC	CASMELAGHTYEQYF
TRBJ1-2	NA	TRBV7-3	NA	TGTGCCAGCAGTAATAACCCGGGACACGGCTACACCTTC	CASSNNPGHGYTF
TRBJ1-4	TRBD1	TRBV2	NA	TGTGCCAGCAGTGGACAGGGGAGGGTAAATGAAAAACTGTTTTTT	CASSGQGRVNEKLFF
TRBJ2-3	TRBD2	TRBV19	NA	TGTGCCAGTAAGGCTAGCGGGACTTTAACAGATACGCAGTATTTT	CASKASGTLTDTQYF
TRBJ1-1	NA	TRBV18	NA	TGTGCCAGCTTGCTTGGTATACAAAACACTGAAGCTTTCTTT	CASLLGIQNTEAFF
TRBJ1-2	TRBD1	TRBV7-2	NA	TGTGCCAGCAGCTTAGTCGACAGGGTGGGAGGCTACACCTTC	CASSLVDRVGGYTF
TRBJ1-3	NA	TRBV28	NA	TGTGCCAGCAGGGGGAGCTCTGGAAACACCATATATTTT	CASRGSSGNTIYF
TRBJ1-1	NA	TRBV18	once	TGTGCCAGCTCACCGTTGGACAGTAACACTGAAGCTTTCTTT	CASSPLDSNTEAFF
TRBJ1-5	NA	TRBV28	NA	TGTGCCAGCAATTCGGGCGACAGTATCAATCAGCCCCAGCATTTT	CASNSGDSINQPQHF
TRBJ2-7	NA	TRBV11-2	NA	TGTGCCAGCAGTCTATATGACGAGCAGTACTTC	CASSLYDEQYF
TRBJ2-1	NA	TRBV7-9	once	TGTGCCAGCAGCTTAGGACCGGGACTGGGTTACAATGAGCAGTTCTTC	CASSLGPGLGYNEQFF
TRBJ1-2	NA	TRBV7-9	NA	TGTGCCAGCAGCCCCCCGGGGGGGGGCGGGAATGGCTACACCTTC	CASSPPGGGGNGYTF
TRBJ2-5	TRBD2	TRBV11-3	NA	TGTGCCAGCAGCTTAGGACTAGCGGGAGAAGAGACCCAGTACTTC	CASSLGLAGEETQYF
TRBJ2-7	TRBD1	TRBV28	NA	TGTGCCAGCAGTTTCCCGCCTGACAGGGGCCCCTACGAGCAGTACTTC	CASSFPPDRGPYEQYF
TRBJ1-5	TRBD1	TRBV2	NA	TGTGCCAGCAGTCGTGACAGGGGGCTTGATCAGCCCCAGCATTTT	CASSRDRGLDQPQHF
TRBJ1-1	TRBD1	TRBV6-4	NA	TGTGCCAGCAGGACACCCGGGACAGCAGAAGCTTTCTTT	CASRTPGTAEAFF
TRBJ1-5	TRBD1	TRBV6-1	NA	TGTGCCAGCAGTGAAGTGGGGACAGGGCATCAGCCCCAGCATTTT	CASSEVGTGHQPQHF
TRBJ2-2	TRBD2	TRBV28	NA	TGTGCCAGCAGTGGGACTAGCGCGAACACCGGGGAGCTGTTTTTT	CASSGTSANTGELFF
TRBJ1-4	NA	TRBV30	NA	TGTGCCTTCCGACCAGGGAGGGCTAATGAAAAACTGTTTTTT	CAFRPGRANEKLFF
TRBJ1-4	TRBD1	TRBV13	NA	TGTGCCAGCAGCTCCGACAGGGGTCTACCAACTAATGAAAAACTGTTTTTT	CASSSDRGLPTNEKLFF
TRBJ1-5	NA	TRBV30	once	TGTGCCTGGATGACAGGCTTCAATCAGCCCCAGCATTTT	CAWMTGFNQPQHF
TRBJ2-3	TRBD2	TRBV5-1	NA	TGCGCCAGCAGCTTGGGACTAGCGGGGACAGATACGCAGTATTTT	CASSLGLAGTDTQYF
TRBJ2-3	NA	TRBV27	NA	TGTGCCAGCAGTTTATGGTCGGTATCCACAGATACGCAGTATTTT	CASSLWSVSTDTQYF
TRBJ2-5	TRBD1	TRBV9	NA	TGTGCCAGCAGCGCCAATGGGGGGGGACAGGGAGGTACCCAGTACTTC	CASSANGGGQGGTQYF
TRBJ2-2	TRBD2	TRBV7-9	NA	TGTGCCAGCAGCCTGGGTAGCGGGTTCACCGGGGAGCTGTTTTTT	CASSLGSGFTGELFF
TRBJ2-3	TRBD2	TRBV19	NA	TGTGCCAGTAGTTGGGTAGCGGGGATTAGCACAGATACGCAGTATTTT	CASSWVAGISTDTQYF
TRBJ2-1	TRBD2	TRBV28	NA	TGTGCCAGCAGTTTTCCCCAGACTAGCGGACAAACCAGGAATGAGCAGTTCTTC	CASSFPQTSGQTRNEQFF
TRBJ1-5	NA	TRBV27	NA	TGTGCCAGCAGTCCCTCAGGTGATAATCAGCCCCAGCATTTT	CASSPSGDNQPQHF
TRBJ1-2	NA	TRBV11-2	NA	TGTGCCAGCAGCCGGGGGTACTATGGCTACACCTTC	CASSRGYYGYTF
TRBJ2-3	NA	TRBV10-3	once	TGTGCCATCGAGGGGACTAGCACAGATACGCAGTATTTT	CAIEGTSTDTQYF
TRBJ2-7	NA	TRBV4-1	few	TGCGCCAGCAGCCAAGTAGACAGCCACTACGAGCAGTACTTC	CASSQVDSHYEQYF
TRBJ2-1	NA	TRBV7-2	NA	TGTGCCAGCAGCTGGAGCGCCAGCTCCTACAATGAGCAGTTCTTC	CASSWSASSYNEQFF
TRBJ1-2	NA	TRBV5-1	NA	TGCGCCAGCAGCCCCCAGACAGGCGGCTACACCTTC	CASSPQTGGYTF
TRBJ2-7	NA	TRBV30	NA	TGTGCCTGGAGACGTCTCGCAGGGTGGGGTTACGAGCAGTACTTC	CAWRRLAGWGYEQYF